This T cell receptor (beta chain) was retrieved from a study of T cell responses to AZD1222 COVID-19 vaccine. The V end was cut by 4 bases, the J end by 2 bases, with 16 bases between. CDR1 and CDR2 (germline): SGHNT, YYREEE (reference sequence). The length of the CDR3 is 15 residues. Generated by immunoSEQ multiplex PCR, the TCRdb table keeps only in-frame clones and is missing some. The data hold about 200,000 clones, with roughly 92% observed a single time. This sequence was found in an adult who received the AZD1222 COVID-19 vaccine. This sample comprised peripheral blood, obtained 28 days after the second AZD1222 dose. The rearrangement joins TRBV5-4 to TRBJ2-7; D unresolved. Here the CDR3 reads CASSPRNERPYEQYF. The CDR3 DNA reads TGTGCCAGCAGCCCCCGGAACGAGAGACCCTACGAGCAGTACTTC.